The entry that follows covers one T cell receptor (beta chain) sequence. Profiled with immunoSEQ multiplex PCR; TCRdb holds only in-frame clones, not every one. The data contain some 40,000 clones, just over 90% of them singletons. Trimming pared 3 bases from V and 5 bases from J, leaving 22 bases between. From germline, CDR1 is KGHSH and CDR2 LQKENI. CDR3 length: 17 amino acids. This sample stems from a study of T cell changes during pregnancy in multiple sclerosis. This receptor was obtained from a female donor with multiple sclerosis, enrolled in a pregnancy study. The source was CD4+ T cells from peripheral blood mononuclear cells, collected in the first trimester of pregnancy. This sequence joins TRBV18 and TRBJ1-1; D may be TRBD1 (6 bases). The DNA for the CDR3 is TGTGCCAGCTCACCCGAGCGGGGCAGGGGCAGGGGAACTGAAGCTTTCTTT. Amino acid sequence: CASSPERGRGRGTEAFF.